In its sample, the clone carrying this T cell receptor (beta chain) was seen a few times. The data derive from a study of blood T cells in healthy people across ages. Study in general: About one barcoded beta molecule was captured per two T cells (by template switching).

Together with a sample-barcoded 5' primer, a J-beta primer mix was included in a second PCR lasting about 7 to 12 cycles. TCRdb re-analysed the 5' RACE reads in MiXCR, keeping a single row per CDR3 protein. The profile covers roughly 800,000 distinct CDR3 sequences, with roughly 35% appearing a single time and over 10% taken by the ten largest. Germline assignment: CDR1 DFQATT and CDR2 SNEGSKA (reference sequence). J lost 10 bases, V lost 2 bases, and 13 bases had no gene match. The CDR3 sequence is 16 residues long. The V gene is TRBV20-1, the J gene TRBJ1-6; 8 nucleotides align to TRBD1. This receptor was identified in a man between 18 and 29 years old in good health. The sample was blood. CDR3 sequence: CSARRFQGALGSPLHF. CDR3 nucleotides: TGCAGTGCTAGAAGGTTCCAGGGGGCCTTAGGATCACCCCTCCACTTT.